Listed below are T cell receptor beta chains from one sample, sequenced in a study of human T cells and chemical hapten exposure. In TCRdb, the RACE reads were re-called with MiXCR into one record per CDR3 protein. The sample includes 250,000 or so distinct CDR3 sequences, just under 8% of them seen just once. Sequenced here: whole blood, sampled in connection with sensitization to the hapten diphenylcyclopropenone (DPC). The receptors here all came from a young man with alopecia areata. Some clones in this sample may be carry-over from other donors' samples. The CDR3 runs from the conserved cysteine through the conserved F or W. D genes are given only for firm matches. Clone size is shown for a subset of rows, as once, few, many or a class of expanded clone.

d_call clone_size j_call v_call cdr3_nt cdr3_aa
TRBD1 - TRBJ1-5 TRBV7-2 TGTGCCAGCAGCTTAGGCCCCCCGACAGGGAACAATCAGCCCCAGCATTTT CASSLGPPTGNNQPQHF
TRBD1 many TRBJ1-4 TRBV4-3 TGCGCCAGCAGCCAGGTTGACAGGGGAGAAAAACTGTTTTTT CASSQVDRGEKLFF
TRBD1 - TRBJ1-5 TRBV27 TGTGCCAGCAGTTTCCACCCCCCAGAGACAGGGGCCTATAGCAATCAGCCCCAGCATTTT CASSFHPPETGAYSNQPQHF
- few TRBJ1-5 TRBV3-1 TGTGCCAGCAGCCAAGGAAGGGTATCTTTGGCCCAGCATTTT CASSQGRVSLAQHF
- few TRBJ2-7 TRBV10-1 TGCGCCAGCAGTGAGTCGGTAGCTTCCCGCCCCGAGCAGTACTTC CASSESVASRPEQYF
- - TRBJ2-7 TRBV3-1 TGTGCCAGCAGCCAAGATCCCGGAAACCCCTACGAGCAGTACTTC CASSQDPGNPYEQYF
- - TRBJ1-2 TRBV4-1 TGCGCCAGCAGCGTAGTTATCACCCCATCGGGTGGCTACACCTTC CASSVVITPSGGYTF
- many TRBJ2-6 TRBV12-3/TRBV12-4 TGTGCCACAGGAAAGCCTACCCGGGACAAGGTCGTCTGGGCCAACGTCCTGACTTTC CATGKPTRDKVVWANVLTF
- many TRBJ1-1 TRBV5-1 TGCGCCAGTTCGGGCAACACTGAAGCTTTCTTT CASSGNTEAFF
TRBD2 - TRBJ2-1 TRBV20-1 TGCAGTGCTAGAGAACTGGGACGTCTGGGGGGAGGGGATGAGCAGTTCTTC CSARELGRLGGGDEQFF
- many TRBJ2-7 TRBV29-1 TGCAGCGTTGTCCGCGGGGTCTCCTACGAGCAGTACTTC CSVVRGVSYEQYF
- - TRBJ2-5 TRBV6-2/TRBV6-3 TGTGCCAGCAGCCGAATAGAAGAGACCCAGTACTTC CASSRIEETQYF
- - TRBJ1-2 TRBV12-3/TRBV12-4 TGTGCCAGCAGTTTTTCAGGATTTAACTATGGCTACACCTTC CASSFSGFNYGYTF
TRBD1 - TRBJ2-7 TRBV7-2 TGTGCCAGCAGCTCGACAGGGGCCCGGTACGAGCAGTACTTC CASSSTGARYEQYF
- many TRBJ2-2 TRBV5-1 TGCGCCAGCAGCGGGGATTCTTTCTCCGGGGAGCTGTTTTTT CASSGDSFSGELFF
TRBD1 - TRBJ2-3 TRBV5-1 TGCGCCAGCATGCCGACAGGGGACACAGATACGCAGTATTTT CASMPTGDTDTQYF
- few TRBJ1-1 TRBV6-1 TGTGCCAGCAGTGCAACAGGGAGCGCTGAAGCTTTCTTT CASSATGSAEAFF
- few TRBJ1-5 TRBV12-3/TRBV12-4 TGTGCCAGGTCCCGCGACAGCGTCCCTCTGAATCAGCCCCCCCAGCATTTT CARSRDSVPLNQPPQHF
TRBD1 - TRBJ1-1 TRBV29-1 TGCAGCGGGGGGGACAGGGAATATACTGAAGCTTTCTTT CSGGDREYTEAFF
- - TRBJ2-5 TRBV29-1 TGCAGCGCTGGGACGGAAGAGACCCAGTACTTC CSAGTEETQYF
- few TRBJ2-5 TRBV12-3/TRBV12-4 TGTGCCAGCAGACAGCAGGGGCTAGCATCCCAAGAGACCCAGTACTTC CASRQQGLASQETQYF
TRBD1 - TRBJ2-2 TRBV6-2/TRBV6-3 TGTGCCAGCAGCCCGGACAGGGTCGTCACCGGGGAGCTGTTTTTT CASSPDRVVTGELFF
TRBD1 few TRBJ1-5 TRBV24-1 TGTGCCACCAGTGATGCCGGACAGGGGGCGAATCAGCCCCAGCATTTT CATSDAGQGANQPQHF
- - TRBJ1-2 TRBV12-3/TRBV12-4 TGTGCCAGCAGTTTTATCTCGGGCCGCTATGGCTACACCTTC CASSFISGRYGYTF
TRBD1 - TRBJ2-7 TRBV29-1 TGCAGCTGGGACCCGGGACAGGGCGCCTACGAGCAGTACTTC CSWDPGQGAYEQYF
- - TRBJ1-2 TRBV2 TGTGCCAGCAGCGGAAGAGGGGGGAATGGCTACACCTTC CASSGRGGNGYTF
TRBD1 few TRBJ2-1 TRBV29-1 TGCAGCGTTGAAGGCGGACAGGTAAACAATGAGCAGTTCTTC CSVEGGQVNNEQFF
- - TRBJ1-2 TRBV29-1 TGCAGCGTTGGCGGCGGAAGTTCCTATGGCTACACCTTC CSVGGGSSYGYTF
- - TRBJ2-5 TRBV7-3 TGTGCCAGCAGCTTAATGGGCAGGGCCCAAGAGACCCAGTACTTC CASSLMGRAQETQYF
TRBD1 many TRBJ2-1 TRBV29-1 TGCAGCGTCACGACAGGGGTTCTAGAGCAGTTCTTC CSVTTGVLEQFF
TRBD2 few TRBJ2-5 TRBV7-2 TGTGCCAGCAGTCAGCCGGGACTAGCGGGGTCGATGGAGACCCAGTACTTC CASSQPGLAGSMETQYF
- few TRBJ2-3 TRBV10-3 TGTGCCATCAAATTCCTAGAGTACGATACGCAGTATTTT CAIKFLEYDTQYF
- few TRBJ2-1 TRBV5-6 TGTGCCAGCAGCTGGAGAAGCGATGAGCAGTTCTTC CASSWRSDEQFF
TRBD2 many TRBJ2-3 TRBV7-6 TGTGCCAGCAGCCCCTGGGAAGCGGGGGGGGCAGATACGCAGTATTTT CASSPWEAGGADTQYF
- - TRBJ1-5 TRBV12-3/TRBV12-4 TGTGCCAGCAGTTCAGGGCCCAGCGGACCCCAGCATTTT CASSSGPSGPQHF
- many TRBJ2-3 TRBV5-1 TGCGCCAGCAGCCCCGAATGGGGAATCGGCACAGATACGCAGTATTTT CASSPEWGIGTDTQYF
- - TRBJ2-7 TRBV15 TGTGCCACCAGCAACGCGGACTCCTACGAGCAGTACTTC CATSNADSYEQYF
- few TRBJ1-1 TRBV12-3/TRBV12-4 TGTGCCAGCAGACCGGACAGATTAAGATGGAGGGTTGAAGCTTTCTTT CASRPDRLRWRVEAFF
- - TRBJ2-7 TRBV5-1 TGCGCCAGCAGCTTGGTCAGCCTTACCTACGAGCAGTACTTC CASSLVSLTYEQYF
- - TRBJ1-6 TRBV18 TGTGCCAGCTCACCTAGCGAGAGCTCCTATAATTCACCCCTCCACTTT CASSPSESSYNSPLHF
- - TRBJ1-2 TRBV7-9 TGTGCCAGCAGCTTAGGGGCGCGGGGACTCGGCTACACCTTC CASSLGARGLGYTF
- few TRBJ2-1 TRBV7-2 TGTGCCAGCAGCTTTAGGGGACCGATAACGGAGCAGTTCTTC CASSFRGPITEQFF
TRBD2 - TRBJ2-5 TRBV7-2 TGTGCCAGCAGCTGGGGACTAGCGGACGGGAACTTC CASSWGLADGNF
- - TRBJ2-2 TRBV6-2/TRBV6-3 TGTGCCAGCAAGGCACACCTAACCGGGGAGCTGTTTTTT CASKAHLTGELFF
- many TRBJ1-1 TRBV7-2 TGTGCCAGCAGCTTCCGCGGGGCCACTGAAGCTTTCTTT CASSFRGATEAFF
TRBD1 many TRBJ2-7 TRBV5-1 TGCGCCAGCAGCATCGGGACAGGGTCCTACGAGCAGTACTTC CASSIGTGSYEQYF
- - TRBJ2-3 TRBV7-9 TGTGCCAGCAGCTTAGAAGTATTTGGCACAGATACGCAGTATTTT CASSLEVFGTDTQYF
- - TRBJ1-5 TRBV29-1 TGCAGCGCCAGGGTCCCGGGACGGTCTACAGGGCAGCCCCAGCATTTT CSARVPGRSTGQPQHF
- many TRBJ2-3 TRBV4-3 TGCGCCAGCAGCCAGGGTTATACGCAGTATTTT CASSQGYTQYF
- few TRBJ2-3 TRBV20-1 TGCAGTGCTAGACCCCAGCTAGGACGCACAGATACGCAGTATTTT CSARPQLGRTDTQYF
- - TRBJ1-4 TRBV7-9 TGTGCCAGCACGGCGGCAGTAAGAGGGGAAAAACTGTTTTTT CASTAAVRGEKLFF
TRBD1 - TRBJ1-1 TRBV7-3 TGTGCCAGCAGCCTAAACAGGGGGCTTTCTGAAGCTTTCTTT CASSLNRGLSEAFF
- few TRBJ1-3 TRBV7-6 TGTGCCAGCAGCTCCTATGGAAACACCATATATTTT CASSSYGNTIYF
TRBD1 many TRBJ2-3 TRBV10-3 TGTGCACTTAAGGGGGCTTTTAGCACAGATACGCAGTATTTT CALKGAFSTDTQYF
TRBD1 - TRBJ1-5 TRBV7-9 TGTGCCAGCAGCTTAGGGACGGGACAGAGAATAATGCCCCAGCATTTT CASSLGTGQRIMPQHF
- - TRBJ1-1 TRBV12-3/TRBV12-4 TGTACCAGCAGTTTCGGGCAGGGAGGGCTGAACACTGAAGCTTTCTTT CTSSFGQGGLNTEAFF
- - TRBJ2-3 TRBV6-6 TGTGCCAGTCACTGGAGGGGGGGGACAGATACGCAGTATTTT CASHWRGGTDTQYF